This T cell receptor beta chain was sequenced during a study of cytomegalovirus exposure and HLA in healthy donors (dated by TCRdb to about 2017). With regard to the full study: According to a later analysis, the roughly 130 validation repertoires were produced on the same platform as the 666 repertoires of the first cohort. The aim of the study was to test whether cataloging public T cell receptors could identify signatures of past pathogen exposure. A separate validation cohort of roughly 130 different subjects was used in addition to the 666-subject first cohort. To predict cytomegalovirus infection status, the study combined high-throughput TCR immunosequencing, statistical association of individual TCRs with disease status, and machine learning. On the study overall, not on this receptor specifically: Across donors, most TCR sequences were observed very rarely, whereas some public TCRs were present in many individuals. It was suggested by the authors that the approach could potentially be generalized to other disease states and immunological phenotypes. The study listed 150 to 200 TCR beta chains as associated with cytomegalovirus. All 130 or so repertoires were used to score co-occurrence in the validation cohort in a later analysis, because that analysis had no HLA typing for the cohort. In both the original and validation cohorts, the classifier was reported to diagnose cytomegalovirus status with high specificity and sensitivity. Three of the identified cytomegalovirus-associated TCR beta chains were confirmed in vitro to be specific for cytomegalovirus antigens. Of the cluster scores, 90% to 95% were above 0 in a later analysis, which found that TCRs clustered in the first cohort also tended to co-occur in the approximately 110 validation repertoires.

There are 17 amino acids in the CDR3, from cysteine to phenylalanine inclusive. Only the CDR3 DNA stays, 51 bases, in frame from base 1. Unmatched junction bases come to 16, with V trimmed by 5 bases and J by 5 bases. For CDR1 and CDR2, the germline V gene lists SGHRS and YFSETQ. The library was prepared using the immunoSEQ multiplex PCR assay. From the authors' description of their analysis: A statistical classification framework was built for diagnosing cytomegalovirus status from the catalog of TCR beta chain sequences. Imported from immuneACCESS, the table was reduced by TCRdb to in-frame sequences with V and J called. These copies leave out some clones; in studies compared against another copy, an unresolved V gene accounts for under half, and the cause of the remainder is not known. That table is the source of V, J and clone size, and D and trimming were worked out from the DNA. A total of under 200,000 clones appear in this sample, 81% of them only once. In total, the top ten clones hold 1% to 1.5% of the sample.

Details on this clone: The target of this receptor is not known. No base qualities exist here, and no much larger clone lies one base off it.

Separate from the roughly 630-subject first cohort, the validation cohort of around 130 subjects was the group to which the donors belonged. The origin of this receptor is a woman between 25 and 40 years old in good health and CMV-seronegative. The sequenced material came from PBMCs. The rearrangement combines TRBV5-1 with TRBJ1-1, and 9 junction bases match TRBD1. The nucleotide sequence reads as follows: TGCGCCAGCAGACTGTCAGTCTTACAGGGGGCCGGAACTGAAGCTTTCTTT. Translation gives CASRLSVLQGAGTEAFF.